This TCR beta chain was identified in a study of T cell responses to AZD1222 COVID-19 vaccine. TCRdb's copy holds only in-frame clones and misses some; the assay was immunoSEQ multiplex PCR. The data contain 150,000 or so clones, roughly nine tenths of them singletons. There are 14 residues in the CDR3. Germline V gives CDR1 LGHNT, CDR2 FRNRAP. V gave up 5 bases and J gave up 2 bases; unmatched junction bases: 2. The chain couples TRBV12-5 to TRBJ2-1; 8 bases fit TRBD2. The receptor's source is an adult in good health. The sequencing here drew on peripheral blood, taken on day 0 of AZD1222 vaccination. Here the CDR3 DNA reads TGTGCTAGTGGTCGGGGACTAGCCTACAATGAGCAGTTCTTC. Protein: CASGRGLAYNEQFF.